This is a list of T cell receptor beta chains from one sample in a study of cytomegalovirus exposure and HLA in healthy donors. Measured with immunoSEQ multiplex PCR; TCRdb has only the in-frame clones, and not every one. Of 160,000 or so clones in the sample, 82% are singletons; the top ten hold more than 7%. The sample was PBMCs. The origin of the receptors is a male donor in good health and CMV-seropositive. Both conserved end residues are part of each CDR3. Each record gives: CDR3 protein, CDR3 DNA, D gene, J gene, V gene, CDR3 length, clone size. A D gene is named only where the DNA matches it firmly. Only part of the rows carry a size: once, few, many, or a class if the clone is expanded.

CDR3: CASSRQGSHNSPLHF
DNA: TGTGCCAGCAGTAGGCAGGGCAGCCATAATTCACCCCTCCACTTT
D: -
J: TRBJ1-6
V: TRBV2
length: 15
size: -

CDR3: CASSPQGQGDEKLFF
DNA: TGTGCCAGCTCACCACAGGGACAGGGGGATGAAAAACTGTTTTTT
D: TRBD1
J: TRBJ1-4
V: TRBV18
length: 15
size: -

CDR3: CAIRKDRPRSANYGYTF
DNA: TGTGCCATCAGGAAGGACAGGCCCAGGTCAGCTAACTATGGCTACACCTTC
D: TRBD1
J: TRBJ1-2
V: TRBV10-3
length: 17
size: -

CDR3: CAGGDFEGYTF
DNA: TGTGCCGGAGGGGATTTCGAGGGCTACACCTTC
D: -
J: TRBJ1-2
V: TRBV7-9
length: 11
size: -

CDR3: CASSTQKRPGASGYEQYF
DNA: TGTGCCAGCAGCACCCAAAAACGGCCAGGGGCCTCGGGCTACGAGCAGTACTTC
D: -
J: TRBJ2-7
V: TRBV11-2
length: 18
size: -

CDR3: CASSSERGFNSPLHF
DNA: TGTGCCAGCAGTTCTGAACGGGGATTTAATTCACCCCTCCACTTT
D: -
J: TRBJ1-6
V: TRBV27
length: 15
size: -

CDR3: CASRGTGNDVNTEAFF
DNA: TGTGCCAGCAGGGGGACAGGGAACGACGTGAACACTGAAGCTTTCTTT
D: TRBD1
J: TRBJ1-1
V: TRBV7-2
length: 16
size: few

CDR3: CASPPTSGYNEQFF
DNA: TGTGCCAGCCCCCCGACTAGCGGCTACAATGAGCAGTTCTTC
D: TRBD2
J: TRBJ2-1
V: TRBV7-9
length: 14
size: -

CDR3: CASSLVGGGGFEQYF
DNA: TGTGCCAGCAGCTTGGTGGGAGGGGGGGGTTTCGAGCAGTACTTC
D: -
J: TRBJ2-7
V: TRBV5-4
length: 15
size: -

CDR3: CASSITGSYEQYF
DNA: TGTGCCAGCAGTATCACCGGGTCCTACGAGCAGTACTTC
D: -
J: TRBJ2-7
V: TRBV6-5
length: 13
size: -

CDR3: CATSKLPSNQPQHF
DNA: TGTGCCACCTCAAAGCTCCCTAGCAATCAGCCCCAGCATTTT
D: -
J: TRBJ1-5
V: TRBV19
length: 14
size: -

CDR3: CASSRPGQTYEQYF
DNA: TGTGCCAGCAGTCGCCCGGGACAGACCTACGAGCAGTACTTC
D: TRBD1
J: TRBJ2-7
V: TRBV6-5
length: 14
size: -

CDR3: CASSPGSWANTGELFF
DNA: TGTGCCAGCAGCCCCGGTTCCTGGGCAAACACCGGGGAGCTGTTTTTT
D: -
J: TRBJ2-2
V: TRBV5-4
length: 16
size: once

CDR3: CASSDGSGHSNYGYTF
DNA: TGCGCCAGCAGCGACGGATCTGGGCACTCTAACTATGGCTACACCTTC
D: -
J: TRBJ1-2
V: TRBV5-1
length: 16
size: -

CDR3: CAWSGDRRETQYF
DNA: TGTGCCTGGAGTGGGGACAGGCGGGAGACCCAGTACTTC
D: TRBD1
J: TRBJ2-5
V: TRBV30
length: 13
size: -

CDR3: CASSFTGDEQYF
DNA: TGTGCCAGCAGCTTCACAGGGGACGAGCAGTACTTC
D: TRBD1
J: TRBJ2-7
V: TRBV11-2
length: 12
size: -

CDR3: CATSSRRGNTIYF
DNA: TGTGCCACCAGCAGCCGCAGGGGAAACACCATATATTTT
D: -
J: TRBJ1-3
V: TRBV15
length: 13
size: -

CDR3: CASSQARTIREQYF
DNA: TGCGCCAGCAGCCAAGCCCGGACTATTCGCGAGCAGTACTTC
D: -
J: TRBJ2-7
V: TRBV4-1
length: 14
size: -

CDR3: CASSLPGQDTEAFF
DNA: TGTGCCAGCAGTCTACCGGGACAGGACACTGAAGCTTTCTTT
D: TRBD1
J: TRBJ1-1
V: TRBV28
length: 14
size: -

CDR3: CASSELGAPSSNYGYTF
DNA: TGTGCCAGCAGTGAACTGGGGGCTCCCTCCTCTAACTATGGCTACACCTTC
D: -
J: TRBJ1-2
V: TRBV2
length: 17
size: -

CDR3: CASSFLGPETQYF
DNA: TGTGCCAGCAGCTTTTTGGGGCCGGAGACCCAGTACTTC
D: -
J: TRBJ2-5
V: TRBV7-8
length: 13
size: -

CDR3: CASSIGAGGVETEAFF
DNA: TGTGCCAGTAGTATAGGGGCTGGGGGGGTCGAAACTGAAGCTTTCTTT
D: -
J: TRBJ1-1
V: TRBV19
length: 16
size: -

CDR3: CASSQVSGGRTSYEQYF
DNA: TGCGCCAGCAGCCAAGTATCAGGGGGCAGAACTTCGTACGAGCAGTACTTC
D: TRBD1
J: TRBJ2-7
V: TRBV4-3
length: 17
size: -

CDR3: CASSQISESRPRFF
DNA: TGCGCCAGCAGCCAAATCTCAGAAAGTCGTCCCCGGTTCTTC
D: -
J: TRBJ2-1
V: TRBV4-1
length: 14
size: few

CDR3: CASSPGLAGELAKNIQYF
DNA: TGCGCCAGCAGCCCTGGACTAGCGGGAGAACTAGCCAAAAACATTCAGTACTTC
D: TRBD2
J: TRBJ2-4
V: TRBV4-1
length: 18
size: few

CDR3: CASSPERTYEQYF
DNA: TGTGCCAGCTCACCGGAGAGGACTTACGAGCAGTACTTC
D: -
J: TRBJ2-7
V: TRBV18
length: 13
size: -

CDR3: CASRRAGQNTGELFF
DNA: TGTGCCAGTAGAAGAGCCGGACAGAACACCGGGGAGCTGTTTTTT
D: -
J: TRBJ2-2
V: TRBV19
length: 15
size: -

CDR3: CAWSTGERQFF
DNA: TGTGCCTGGAGTACGGGAGAGCGGCAGTTCTTC
D: -
J: TRBJ2-1
V: TRBV30
length: 11
size: -

CDR3: CASSLSGGSTDTQYF
DNA: TGTGCCAGCAGCTTAAGCGGGGGAAGCACAGATACGCAGTATTTT
D: TRBD2
J: TRBJ2-3
V: TRBV7-6
length: 15
size: -